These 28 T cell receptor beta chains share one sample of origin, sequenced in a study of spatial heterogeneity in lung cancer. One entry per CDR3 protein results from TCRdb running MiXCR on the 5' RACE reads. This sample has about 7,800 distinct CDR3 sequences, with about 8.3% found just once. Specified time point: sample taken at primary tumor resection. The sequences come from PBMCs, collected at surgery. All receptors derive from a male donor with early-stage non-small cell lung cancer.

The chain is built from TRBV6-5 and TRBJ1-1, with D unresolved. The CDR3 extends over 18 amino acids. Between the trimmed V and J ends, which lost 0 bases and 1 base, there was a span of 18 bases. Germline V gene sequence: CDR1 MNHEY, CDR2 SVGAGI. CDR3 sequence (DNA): TGTGCCAGCAGTTACTCGATTTACGGCCCCAGTGGGAACACTGAAGCTTTCTTT. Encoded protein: CASSYSIYGPSGNTEAFF.

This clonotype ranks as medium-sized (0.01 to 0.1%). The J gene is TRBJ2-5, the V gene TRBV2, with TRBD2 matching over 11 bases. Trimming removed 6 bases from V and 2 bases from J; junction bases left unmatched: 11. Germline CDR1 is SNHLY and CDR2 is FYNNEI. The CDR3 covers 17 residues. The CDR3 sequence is CASSVSGTSGLQETQYF. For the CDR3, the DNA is TGTGCCAGCAGCGTATCCGGGACTAGCGGACTACAAGAGACCCAGTACTTC. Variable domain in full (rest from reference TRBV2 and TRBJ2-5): EPEVTQTPSHQVTQMGQEVILRCVPISNHLYFYWYRQILGQKVEFLVSFYNNEISEKSEIFDDQFSVERPDGSNFTLKIRSTKLEDSAMYFCASSVSGTSGLQETQYFGPGTRLLVL.

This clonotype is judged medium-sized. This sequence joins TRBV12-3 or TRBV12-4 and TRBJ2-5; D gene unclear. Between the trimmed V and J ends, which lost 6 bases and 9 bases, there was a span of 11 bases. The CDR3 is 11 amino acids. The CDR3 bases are TGTGCCAGCAGGTCCGTTTCGGCCCAGTACTTC. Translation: CASRSVSAQYF.

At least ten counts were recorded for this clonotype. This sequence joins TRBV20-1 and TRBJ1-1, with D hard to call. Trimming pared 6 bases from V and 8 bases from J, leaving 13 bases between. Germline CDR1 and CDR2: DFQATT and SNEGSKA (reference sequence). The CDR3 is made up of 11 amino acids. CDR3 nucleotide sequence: TGCAGTGCCGGTCGGACGGACGAAGCTTTCTTT. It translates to CSAGRTDEAFF.

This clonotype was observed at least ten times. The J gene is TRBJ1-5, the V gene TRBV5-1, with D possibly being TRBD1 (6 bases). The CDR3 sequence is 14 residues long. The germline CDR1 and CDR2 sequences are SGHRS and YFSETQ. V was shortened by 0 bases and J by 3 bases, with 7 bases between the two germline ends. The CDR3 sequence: CASSLGQANQPQHF. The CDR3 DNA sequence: TGCGCCAGCAGCTTGGGACAGGCCAATCAGCCCCAGCATTTT. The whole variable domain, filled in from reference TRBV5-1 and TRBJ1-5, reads KAGVTQTPRYLIKTRGQQVTLSCSPISGHRSVSWYQQTPGQGLQFLFEYFSETQRNKGNFPGRFSGRQFSNSRSEMNVSTLELGDSALYLCASSLGQANQPQHFGDGTRLSIL.

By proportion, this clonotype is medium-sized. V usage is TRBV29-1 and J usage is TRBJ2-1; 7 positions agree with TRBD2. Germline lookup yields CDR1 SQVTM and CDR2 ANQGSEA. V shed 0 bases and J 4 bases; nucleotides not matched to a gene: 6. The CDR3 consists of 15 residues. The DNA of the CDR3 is TGCAGCGTTGAAGATCAGGGTAGCGGGTACAATGAGCAGTTCTTC. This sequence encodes CSVEDQGSGYNEQFF.

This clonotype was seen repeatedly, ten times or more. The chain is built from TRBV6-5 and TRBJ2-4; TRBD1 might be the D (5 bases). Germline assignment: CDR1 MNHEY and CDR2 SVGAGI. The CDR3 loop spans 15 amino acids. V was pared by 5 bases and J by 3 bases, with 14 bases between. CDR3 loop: CASSPRVQGKNIQYF. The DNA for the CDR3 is TGTGCCAGCAGTCCCAGGGTCCAAGGCAAAAACATTCAGTACTTC.

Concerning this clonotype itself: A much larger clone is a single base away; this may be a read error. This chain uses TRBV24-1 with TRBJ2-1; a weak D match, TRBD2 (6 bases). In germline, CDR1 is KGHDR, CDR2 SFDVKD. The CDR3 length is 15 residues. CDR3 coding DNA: TGTGCCACCAGGCCCTCCGCGGGAACCTACAATGCGCAGTTCTTC. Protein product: CATRPSAGTYNAQFF.

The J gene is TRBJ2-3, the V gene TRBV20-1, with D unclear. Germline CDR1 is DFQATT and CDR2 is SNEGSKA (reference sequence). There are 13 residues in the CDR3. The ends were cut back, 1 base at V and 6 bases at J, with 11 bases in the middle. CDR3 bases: TGCAGTGCTAGAGGGCGGCTCAGGGATACGCAGTATTTT. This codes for CSARGRLRDTQYF.

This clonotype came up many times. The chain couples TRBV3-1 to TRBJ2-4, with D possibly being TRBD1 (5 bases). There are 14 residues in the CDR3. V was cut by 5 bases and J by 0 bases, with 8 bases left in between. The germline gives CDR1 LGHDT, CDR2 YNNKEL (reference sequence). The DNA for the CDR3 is TGTGCCAGCAGCAACAGGTTAGCCAAAAACATTCAGTACTTC. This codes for CASSNRLAKNIQYF.

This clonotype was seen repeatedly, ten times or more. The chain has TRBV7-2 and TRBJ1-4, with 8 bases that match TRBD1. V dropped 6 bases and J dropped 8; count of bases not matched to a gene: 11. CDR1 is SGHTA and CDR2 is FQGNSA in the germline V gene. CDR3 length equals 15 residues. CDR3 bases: TGTGCCAGCAGTCCACAGACAGGGGAGGGAGAAAAACTGTTTTTT. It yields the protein CASSPQTGEGEKLFF. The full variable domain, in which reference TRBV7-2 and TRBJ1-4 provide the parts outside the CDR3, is GAGVSQSPSNKVTEKGKDVELRCDPISGHTALYWYRQSLGQGLEFLIYFQGNSAPDKSGLPSDRFSAERTGGSVSTLTIQRTQQEDSAVYLCASSPQTGEGEKLFFGSGTQLSVL.

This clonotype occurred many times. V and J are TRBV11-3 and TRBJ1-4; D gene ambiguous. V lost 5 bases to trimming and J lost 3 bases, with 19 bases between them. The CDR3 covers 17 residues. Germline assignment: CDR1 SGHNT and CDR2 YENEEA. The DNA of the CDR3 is TGTGCCAGCAGCGGATACACAGATTCAGGAGCTAATGAAAAACTGTTTTTT. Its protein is CASSGYTDSGANEKLFF. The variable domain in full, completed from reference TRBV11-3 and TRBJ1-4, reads EAGVVQSPRYKIIEKKQPVAFWCNPISGHNTLYWYLQNLGQGPELLIRYENEEAVDDSQLPKDRFSAERLKGVDSTLKIQPAELGDSAVYLCASSGYTDSGANEKLFFGSGTQLSVL.

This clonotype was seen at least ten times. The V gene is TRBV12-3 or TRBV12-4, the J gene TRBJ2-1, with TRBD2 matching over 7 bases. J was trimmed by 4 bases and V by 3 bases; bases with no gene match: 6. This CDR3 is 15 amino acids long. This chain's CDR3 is CASSLGGSKYNEQFF. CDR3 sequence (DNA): TGTGCCAGCAGTTTGGGCGGGAGTAAGTACAATGAGCAGTTCTTC.

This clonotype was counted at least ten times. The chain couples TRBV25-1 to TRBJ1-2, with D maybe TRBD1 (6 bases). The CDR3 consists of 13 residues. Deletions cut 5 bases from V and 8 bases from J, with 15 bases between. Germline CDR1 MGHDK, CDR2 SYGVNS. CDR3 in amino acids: CASSFAGAGGYTF. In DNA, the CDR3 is TGTGCCAGCAGTTTTGCGGGGGCGGGAGGCTACACCTTC.

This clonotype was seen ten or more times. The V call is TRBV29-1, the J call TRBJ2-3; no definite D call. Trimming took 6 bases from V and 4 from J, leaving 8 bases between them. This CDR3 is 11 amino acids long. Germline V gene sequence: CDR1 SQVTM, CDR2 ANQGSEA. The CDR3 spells CSVADPDTQYF. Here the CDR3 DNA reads TGCAGCGTGGCAGACCCAGATACGCAGTATTTT.

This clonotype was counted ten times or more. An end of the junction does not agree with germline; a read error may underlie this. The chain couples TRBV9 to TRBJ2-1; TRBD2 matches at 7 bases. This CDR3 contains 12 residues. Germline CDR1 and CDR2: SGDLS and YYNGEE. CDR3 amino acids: CASSGTSFPPLF. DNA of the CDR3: TGTGCCAGCAGCGGGACTAGTTTCCCCCCATTGTTC.

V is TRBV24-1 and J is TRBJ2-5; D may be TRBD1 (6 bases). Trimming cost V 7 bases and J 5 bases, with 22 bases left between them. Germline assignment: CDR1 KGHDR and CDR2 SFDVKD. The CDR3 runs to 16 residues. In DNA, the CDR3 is TGTGCCACCAGCAAGACAGGAACCGACCTAGGGGAGACCCAGTACTTC. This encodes CATSKTGTDLGETQYF.

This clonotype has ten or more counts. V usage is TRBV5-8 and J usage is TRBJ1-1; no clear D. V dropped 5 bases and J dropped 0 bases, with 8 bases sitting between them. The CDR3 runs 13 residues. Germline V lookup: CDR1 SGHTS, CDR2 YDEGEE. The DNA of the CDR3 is TGTGCCAGCAGTACCTATATGAACACTGAAGCTTTCTTT. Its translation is CASSTYMNTEAFF.

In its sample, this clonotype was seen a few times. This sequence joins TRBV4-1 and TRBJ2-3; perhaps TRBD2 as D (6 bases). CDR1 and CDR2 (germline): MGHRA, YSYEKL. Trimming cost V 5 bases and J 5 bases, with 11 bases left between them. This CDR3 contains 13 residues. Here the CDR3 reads CASSFYGGDTQYF. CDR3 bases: TGCGCCAGCAGCTTTTACGGGGGAGATACGCAGTATTTT.

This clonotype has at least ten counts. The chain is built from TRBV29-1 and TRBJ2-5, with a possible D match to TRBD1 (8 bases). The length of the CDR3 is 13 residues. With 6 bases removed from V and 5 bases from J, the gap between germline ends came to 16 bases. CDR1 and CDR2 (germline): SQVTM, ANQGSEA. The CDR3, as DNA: TGCAGCGTCCAGGGGGCGGGAGCGGAGACCCAGTACTTC. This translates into CSVQGAGAETQYF.

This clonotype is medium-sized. The CDR3, as DNA: TGTGCCAGCAGTCCTATGGGACTCCAGTGGGGGCTCTCCTACGAGCAGTACTTC. This sequence encodes CASSPMGLQWGLSYEQYF. The V gene is TRBV28, the J gene TRBJ2-7; either TRBD1 or TRBD2 may fit D (6 bases each). Germline CDR1 is MDHEN and CDR2 is SYDVKM. Trimming removed 5 bases from V and 0 bases from J, with 23 bases in between. This CDR3 is 18 amino acids long.

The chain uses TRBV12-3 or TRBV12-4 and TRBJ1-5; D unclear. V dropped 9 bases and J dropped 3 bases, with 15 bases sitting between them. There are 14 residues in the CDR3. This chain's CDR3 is CASRWSGNNQPQHF. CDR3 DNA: TGTGCCAGTAGATGGTCGGGGAACAATCAGCCCCAGCATTTT.

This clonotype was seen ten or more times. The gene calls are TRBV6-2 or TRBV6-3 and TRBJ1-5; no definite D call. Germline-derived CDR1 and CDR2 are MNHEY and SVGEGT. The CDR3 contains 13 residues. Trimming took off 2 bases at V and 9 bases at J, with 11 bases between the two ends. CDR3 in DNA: TGTGCCAGCAGTTACGAAGGACCCCTGCCCCAGCATTTT. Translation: CASSYEGPLPQHF.

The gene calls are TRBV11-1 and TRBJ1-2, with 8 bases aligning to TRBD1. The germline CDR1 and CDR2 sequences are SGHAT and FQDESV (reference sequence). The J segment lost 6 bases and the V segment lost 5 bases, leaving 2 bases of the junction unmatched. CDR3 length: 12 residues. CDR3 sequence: CASSADRDGYTF. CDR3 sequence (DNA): TGTGCCAGCAGCGCGGACAGGGATGGCTACACCTTC.

CDR3: CASSLVGVYNEQFF. CDR3 bases: TGTGCCAGCAGCTTAGTGGGTGTCTACAATGAGCAGTTCTTC. This chain uses TRBV11-3 with TRBJ2-1; D is ambiguous. The V end was cut by 1 base, the J end by 3 bases, with 7 bases between. The germline gives CDR1 SGHNT, CDR2 YENEEA. The CDR3 has 14 amino acids.

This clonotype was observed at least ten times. The CDR3 reads CASSLVLDSVRSSYNEQFF. CDR3 nucleotide sequence: TGTGCCAGCAGTTTAGTCCTAGATAGTGTGAGGTCGTCCTACAATGAGCAGTTCTTC. The genes are TRBV27 and TRBJ2-1; D not certain. Trimming left V 2 bases short and J 1 base short, with 21 bases between. The CDR3 contains 19 residues. Germline CDR1 is MNHEY and CDR2 is SMNVEV (reference sequence).

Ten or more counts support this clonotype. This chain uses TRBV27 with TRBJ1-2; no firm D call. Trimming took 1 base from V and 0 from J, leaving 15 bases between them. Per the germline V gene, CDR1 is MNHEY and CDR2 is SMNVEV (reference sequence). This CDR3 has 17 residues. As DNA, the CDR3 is TGTGCCAGCAGTTTATTACACCCGGGTCTTACTAACTATGGCTACACCTTC. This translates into CASSLLHPGLTNYGYTF.

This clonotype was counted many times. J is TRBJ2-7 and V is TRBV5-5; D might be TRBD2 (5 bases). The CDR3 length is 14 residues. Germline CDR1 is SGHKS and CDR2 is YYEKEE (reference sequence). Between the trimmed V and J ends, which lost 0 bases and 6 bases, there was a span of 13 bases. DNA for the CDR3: TGTGCCAGCAGCTTGGCGGGGTTCCCCGCCGAGCAGTACTTC. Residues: CASSLAGFPAEQYF.